Each of the 18 T cell receptor beta chains below was sequenced from the same sample in a study of cytomegalovirus exposure and HLA in healthy donors. PCR primers comprised 60 Vbeta and 13 Jbeta primers. Profiling relied on immunoSEQ multiplex PCR, and the TCRdb table lists in-frame clones only, not all of them. The table lists roughly 130,000 clones, around 70% of them singletons. The source material was PBMCs. These receptors all stem from a man aged 40-55 years in good health and CMV-seropositive.

The rearrangement uses TRBV2 and TRBJ1-4; 8 nucleotides agree with TRBD1. Germline V gives CDR1 SNHLY, CDR2 FYNNEI. This CDR3 has 15 residues. The J segment lost 3 bases and the V segment lost 4 bases, leaving 4 bases of the junction unmatched. The CDR3 is CASSVRTGSNEKLFF. The CDR3, as DNA: TGTGCCAGCAGTGTCCGGACAGGGTCTAATGAAAAACTGTTTTTT. The full variable domain, its missing parts supplied by reference TRBV2 and TRBJ1-4, is EPEVTQTPSHQVTQMGQEVILRCVPISNHLYFYWYRQILGQKVEFLVSFYNNEISEKSEIFDDQFSVERPDGSNFTLKIRSTKLEDSAMYFCASSVRTGSNEKLFFGSGTQLSVL.

A remark on this clone: One end of the junction varies from germline; a read error may be responsible. This sequence joins TRBV7-7 and TRBJ2-7; TRBD1 might be the D (6 bases). Germline CDR1 and CDR2: SSHAT and FNYEAQ (reference sequence). This CDR3 contains 14 residues. Here the CDR3 reads CASSPGQNSYEQYF. The CDR3 region has the DNA TGTGCTAGCAGCCCTGGACAGAACTCCTACGAGCAGTACTTC.

The chain is built from TRBV19 and TRBJ1-1; 10 bases are shared with TRBD1. The CDR3 is 15 residues long. With V trimmed by 8 bases and J by 5 bases, 11 bases remained unmatched. Germline CDR1 reads LNHDA; CDR2 reads SQIVND (reference sequence). The CDR3 nucleotides read TGTGCCAGTTCCAGGGGACAGGGGTCGGGGACTGAAGCTTTCTTT. Translated, it gives CASSRGQGSGTEAFF.

Concerning this clone: This sample also contains other DNA sequences that code for the same CDR3. The chain is built from TRBV11-2 and TRBJ2-7; the match to TRBD1 covers 9 bases. Trimming cost V 3 bases and J 1 base; bases outside gene matches: 1. Germline V gene data show CDR1 as SGHAT and CDR2 as FQNNGV. CDR3 length: 14 residues. CDR3 amino acids: CASSFGTGSYEQYF. DNA for the CDR3: TGTGCCAGCAGCTTCGGGACAGGGTCCTACGAGCAGTACTTC.

This clone was counted a few times. The rearrangement joins TRBV19 to TRBJ1-4, with a weak D call TRBD1 (5 bases). The germline CDR1 and CDR2 sequences are LNHDA and SQIVND (reference sequence). This CDR3 contains 13 residues. V was shortened by 3 bases and J by 11 bases, with 13 bases between the two germline ends. The CDR3 region is CASSIGREGKLFF. CDR3 bases: TGTGCCAGTAGTATTGGCCGGGAGGGGAAACTGTTTTTT.

The CDR3 bases are TGTGCCAGCAGCTCCCGGACAGGGATGGGTGTTTCCTATAATTCACCCCTCCACTTT. It yields the protein CASSSRTGMGVSYNSPLHF. J is TRBJ1-6 and V is TRBV7-2; 8 bases align to TRBD1. CDR3 length equals 19 residues. With V trimmed by 4 bases and J by 1 base, 12 bases remained unmatched. Germline V lookup: CDR1 SGHTA, CDR2 FQGNSA.

The CDR3 DNA is TGTGCCAGCAGCCAAGCAACGGGGAGAGGCCAAGAGACCCAGTACTTC. The encoded protein is CASSQATGRGQETQYF. This sequence joins TRBV4-2 and TRBJ2-5; D may be TRBD2 (5 bases). CDR1 and CDR2 from the germline V gene are LGHNA and YNFKEQ. The CDR3 runs to 16 residues. The V end was cut by 1 base, the J end by 1 base, with 13 bases between.

The rearrangement links TRBV2 to TRBJ2-1; D unclear. The germline CDR1 and CDR2 sequences are SNHLY and FYNNEI. V gave up 2 bases and J gave up 6 bases, with 17 bases separating them. CDR3 length: 16 amino acids. CDR3 region: CASSEPVVINRNEQFF. CDR3 coding DNA: TGTGCCAGCAGTGAACCAGTTGTAATTAATCGCAATGAGCAGTTCTTC.

V usage is TRBV19 and J usage is TRBJ2-5, with D maybe TRBD1 (6 bases). Germline-derived CDR1 and CDR2 are LNHDA and SQIVND (reference sequence). The V gene lost 5 bases and the J gene lost 5 bases, with 21 bases spanning the gap. The CDR3 covers 16 residues. The CDR3 is CASSAVTGIPRETQYF. CDR3 coding DNA: TGTGCCAGTAGTGCCGTCACAGGGATCCCAAGGGAGACCCAGTACTTC.

This clone was recorded a few times. V is TRBV15 and J is TRBJ2-2, with D maybe TRBD1 (6 bases). The CDR3 runs to 19 residues. The V end lost 4 bases, the J end lost 2 bases, and 23 bases lay between the germline ends. CDR1 and CDR2 from the germline V gene are LNHNV and YYDKDF (reference sequence). The CDR3 coding sequence is TGTGCCACCAGCAAACCCACCTCAGAGGGGGTGGGCAACACCGGGGAGCTGTTTTTT. Amino acid sequence: CATSKPTSEGVGNTGELFF.

The chain carries TRBV7-2 and TRBJ2-5; TRBD1 matches 7 bases. Germline CDR1 reads SGHTA; CDR2 reads FQGNSA. V dropped 4 bases and J dropped 1; count of bases not matched to a gene: 3. This CDR3 has 14 amino acids. Here the CDR3 DNA reads TGTGCCAGCAGCTCGACAGGGTTCCAAGAGACCCAGTACTTC. Protein sequence: CASSSTGFQETQYF.

The rearrangement uses TRBV21-1 and TRBJ2-7; no check of the table's D call, TRBD1, against the DNA was made. TRBV21-1 is a documented pseudogene. The CDR3 length is 16 residues. The chain's CDR3 is CASSKIRRDRVHEQYF. Here the CDR3 DNA reads TGTGCCAGCAGCAAAATAAGGAGGGACAGGGTCCACGAGCAGTACTTC.

V is TRBV7-2 and J is TRBJ2-5, with 9 bases lining up with TRBD2. Germline values: CDR1 SGHTA, CDR2 FQGNSA. The CDR3 covers 19 residues. With 1 base clipped from V and 2 bases from J, the junction kept 14 bases outside the gene matches. The CDR3 region has the DNA TGTGCCAGCAGCTTAGAGTCCGTTTCAGGCGGGGGGGCACAAGAGACCCAGTACTTC. Its protein product is CASSLESVSGGGAQETQYF. Variable domain in full (rest from reference TRBV7-2 and TRBJ2-5): GAGVSQSPSNKVTEKGKDVELRCDPISGHTALYWYRQSLGQGLEFLIYFQGNSAPDKSGLPSDRFSAERTGGSVSTLTIQRTQQEDSAVYLCASSLESVSGGGAQETQYFGPGTRLLVL.

The chain couples TRBV5-6 to TRBJ1-2, with D perhaps matching TRBD1 (6 bases). V was trimmed by 5 bases and J by 4 bases, leaving 21 bases between them. Germline values: CDR1 SGHDT, CDR2 YYEEEE. CDR3 length equals 16 residues. In nucleotides, the CDR3 is TGTGCCAGCAGGCGTGGGGACACCCGACTGCTCTATGGCTACACCTTC. This translates into CASRRGDTRLLYGYTF.

The chain uses TRBV6-5 and TRBJ2-3, with D tentatively TRBD1 (5 bases). CDR3 size: 15 residues. V was clipped by 4 bases and J by 3 bases, with 14 bases between them. Germline CDR1 and CDR2: MNHEY and SVGAGI. The CDR3 reads CASSSQGLRTDTQYF. The CDR3 DNA reads TGTGCCAGCAGTTCCCAGGGTCTGAGGACAGATACGCAGTATTTT.

This clone turned up a few times. V and J are TRBV5-1 and TRBJ2-3; unclear D gene. Germline V gene sequence: CDR1 SGHRS, CDR2 YFSETQ. The CDR3 is made up of 14 amino acids. V lost 2 bases and J lost 5, with 12 bases in between. The CDR3 spells CASSLSQPIDTQYF. CDR3 in DNA: TGCGCCAGCAGCTTATCACAGCCTATAGATACGCAGTATTTT.

The rearrangement uses TRBV2 and TRBJ2-1, with TRBD1 matching 7 bases. Germline V lookup: CDR1 SNHLY, CDR2 FYNNEI. The CDR3 contains 15 residues. J lost 5 bases, V lost 7 bases, and 11 bases had no gene match. The CDR3 nucleotides read TGTGCCAGCACCCCTGGAATGACAGGGAACAATGAGCAGTTCTTC. The encoded protein is CASTPGMTGNNEQFF.

This clone has only one observation. The J gene is TRBJ1-1, the V gene TRBV27; a weak D match, TRBD1 (6 bases). V shed 6 bases and J shed 1 base, with 12 bases lying between them. Germline V gene lookup returns CDR1 MNHEY and CDR2 SMNVEV (reference sequence). The CDR3 covers 14 residues. The CDR3 bases are TGTGCCAGCAGACTACAGGGTGCGAACACTGAAGCTTTCTTT. Protein: CASRLQGANTEAFF.